Listed below are T cell receptor beta chains from one sample, sequenced in a study of shared clonotypes between healthy human individuals. Using immunoSEQ multiplex PCR, the repertoire was profiled, and TCRdb retains in-frame clones only, with some absent. The table has 2 million to 2.5 million clones, more than 85% seen once. Sequenced material: naive CD4+ T cells from PBMCs. All receptors come from a man between 18 and 35 years old in good health. Some clones in this sample may be carry-over from other donors' samples. Each CDR3 is given with its conserved first and last residue. A D gene is named only where the DNA matches it firmly. Clone size, where shown, is once, few, many, or a class for clones that have expanded.

D gene	clone size	V gene	J gene	CDR3 protein	CDR3 DNA
.	.	TRBV28	TRBJ1-5	CASSSDGYQPQHF	TGTGCCAGCAGCTCGGACGGATATCAGCCCCAGCATTTT
.	.	TRBV5-1	TRBJ2-2	CASSLGGTGELFF	TGCGCCAGCAGCTTGGGAGGCACCGGGGAGCTGTTTTTT
.	.	TRBV19	TRBJ2-7	CASSPGIYGGRGHPYEQYF	TGTGCCAGTTCCCCCGGCATTTACGGGGGCAGAGGGCATCCCTACGAGCAGTACTTC
TRBD2	.	TRBV2	TRBJ2-1	CARWTSGSRDEQFF	TGTGCCAGGTGGACTAGCGGGAGTCGCGATGAGCAGTTCTTC
.	.	TRBV29-1	TRBJ2-1	CSVVVLGKYNEQFF	TGCAGCGTTGTCGTACTGGGGAAATACAATGAGCAGTTCTTC
.	.	TRBV4-1	TRBJ1-2	CASSQEMDRTLYGYTF	TGCGCCAGCAGCCAGGAAATGGACAGAACTCTATATGGCTACACCTTC
.	.	TRBV12-5	TRBJ2-3	CASGFEETDTQYF	TGTGCTAGTGGTTTTGAGGAAACAGATACGCAGTATTTT
.	.	TRBV7-2	TRBJ2-3	CASSLASPGTDTQYF	TGTGCCAGCAGTTTAGCGTCCCCTGGCACAGATACGCAGTATTTT
TRBD1	.	TRBV4-2	TRBJ1-2	CASSPLGTGYGYTF	TGTGCCAGCAGCCCCCTTGGGACAGGGTATGGCTACACCTTC
TRBD2	.	TRBV7-2	TRBJ2-3	CASSARLAEIKTDTQYF	TGTGCCAGCAGCGCCCGACTAGCGGAAATAAAGACAGATACGCAGTATTTT
TRBD1	.	TRBV14	TRBJ2-7	CASSHGQGYEQYF	TGTGCCAGCAGCCATGGACAGGGCTACGAGCAGTACTTC
.	.	TRBV19	TRBJ2-6	CASSSPGQGVSGANVLTF	TGTGCCAGTAGTTCTCCGGGACAAGGGGTCTCTGGGGCCAACGTCCTGACTTTC
.	.	TRBV29-1	TRBJ2-1	CSARKGGWEQFF	TGCAGCGCCCGAAAGGGGGGTTGGGAGCAGTTCTTC
.	.	TRBV5-1	TRBJ2-1	CASSSNFYRDNEQFF	TGCGCCAGCAGCTCCAATTTCTACAGGGACAATGAGCAGTTCTTC
TRBD1	.	TRBV28	TRBJ2-5	CASSRATGVRETQYF	TGTGCCAGCAGCAGAGCAACAGGGGTTCGAGAGACCCAGTACTTC
TRBD1	.	TRBV11-2	TRBJ1-1	CASSSTGVFNEAFF	TGTGCCAGCAGTTCTACAGGGGTATTTAATGAAGCTTTCTTT
.	once	TRBV5-8	TRBJ2-7	CASSLAGIHYEQYF	TGTGCCAGCAGCTTAGCCGGGATCCACTACGAGCAGTACTTC
.	.	TRBV6-6	TRBJ2-7	CASSLYSRGGYEQYF	TGTGCCAGCAGTTTATATTCCAGGGGGGGCTACGAGCAGTACTTC
.	.	TRBV5-1	TRBJ1-1	CASSANTEAFF	TGCGCCAGCAGCGCCAACACTGAAGCTTTCTTT
TRBD2	.	TRBV7-8	TRBJ2-2	CASSSNSGRGTGELFF	TGTGCCAGCAGCTCGAACAGCGGGAGGGGTACCGGGGAGCTGTTTTTT